A single sample gave rise to the 26 T cell receptor beta chains below, sequenced in a study of T-cell memory formation after mild COVID-19. TCRdb itself ran the 5' RACE reads through MiXCR, one entry per CDR3 protein. The data hold about 290,000 distinct CDR3 sequences, with approximately 16% observed a single time. Sequencing was carried out using PBMCs or a T cell subset sorted from them (not recorded which). These receptors all come from a man aged 18-30 years who had mild COVID-19 (a few samples of this study predate the infection). Cell type and time point are not known.

The table lists this clonotype with a few counts. The rearrangement uses TRBV7-9 and TRBJ1-1; maybe TRBD1 (5 bases). Germline values: CDR1 SEHNR, CDR2 FQNEAQ (reference sequence). V lost 3 bases and J 1 base, leaving 9 bases between the germline ends. CDR3 length: 14 amino acids. DNA of the CDR3: TGTGCCAGCAGCTTCTCAGGGACGAACACTGAAGCTTTCTTT. Translating it yields CASSFSGTNTEAFF.

This clonotype was observed at least ten times. The chain recombines TRBV5-1 with TRBJ1-2; no clear D gene. V lost 4 bases and J 7 bases, leaving 11 bases between the germline ends. The V gene's germline CDR1 is SGHRS and CDR2 YFSETQ. There are 12 residues in the CDR3. The CDR3, as DNA: TGCGCCAGCAGCGGCGTCCCGGGTGGCTACACCTTC. It yields the protein CASSGVPGGYTF.

The table lists this clonotype with many counts. The chain recombines TRBV7-2 with TRBJ2-2, with TRBD1 matching 10 bases. The CDR3 is 15 amino acids. V lost 3 bases and J lost 5; bases outside the gene matches: 3. Looked up from germline, CDR1 is SGHTA and CDR2 is FQGNSA. This chain's CDR3 is CASSLGQGFTGELFF. CDR3 DNA: TGTGCCAGCAGCTTGGGACAGGGGTTTACCGGGGAGCTGTTTTTT. The full variable domain, rest sourced from reference TRBV7-2 and TRBJ2-2, is GAGVSQSPSNKVTEKGKDVELRCDPISGHTALYWYRQSLGQGLEFLIYFQGNSAPDKSGLPSDRFSAERTGGSVSTLTIQRTQQEDSAVYLCASSLGQGFTGELFFGEGSRLTVL.

In this sample, this clonotype turned up many times. The V gene is TRBV20-1, the J gene TRBJ1-2; TRBD1 agrees at 7 bases. Germline V CDR1 and CDR2: DFQATT, SNEGSKA (reference sequence). This CDR3 is built from 15 residues. The trim removed 5 bases at V and 0 bases at J, leaving 9 bases unmatched. The CDR3: CSAQEDGTANYGYTF. CDR3 nucleotide sequence: TGCAGTGCTCAAGAGGATGGGACAGCTAACTATGGCTACACCTTC.

The rearrangement uses TRBV5-5 and TRBJ2-3, with 8 bases identical to TRBD2. Looked up from germline, CDR1 is SGHKS and CDR2 is YYEKEE (reference sequence). The length of the CDR3 is 16 residues. Unmatched junction bases numbered 9, after V lost 6 bases and J lost 0 bases. The CDR3 DNA reads as TGTGCCAGCACCGGGGGGGGCGGGGCTAGCACAGATACGCAGTATTTT. As protein: CASTGGGGASTDTQYF.

This clonotype came up a few times. The V gene is TRBV18, the J gene TRBJ2-1; 8 bases fit TRBD1. V dropped 4 bases and J dropped 6; count of bases not matched to a gene: 8. The CDR3 length is 15 residues. From germline, CDR1 is KGHSH and CDR2 LQKENI. CDR3 sequence (DNA): TGTGCCAGCTCACGAGACAGGGGCTCAGGCAATGAGCAGTTCTTC. Amino acid sequence: CASSRDRGSGNEQFF.

This clonotype was counted at least ten times. The chain employs TRBV12-3 or TRBV12-4 and TRBJ1-1; perhaps TRBD1 as D (5 bases). V shed 3 bases and J shed 4 bases, with 9 bases lying between them. This CDR3 region has 13 residues. Here the CDR3 DNA reads TGTGCCAGCAGTTTCTGGGGCGCCACTGAAGCTTTCTTT. It specifies CASSFWGATEAFF.

The chain uses TRBV6-5 and TRBJ2-7; 7 bases agree with TRBD1. The CDR3 is 13 residues long. Germline trimming cut 6 bases from V and 4 bases from J; bases unmatched to any gene: 6. Germline values: CDR1 MNHEY, CDR2 SVGAGI. The chain's CDR3 is CASSVQGPYEQYF. The CDR3, as DNA: TGTGCCAGCAGCGTACAGGGGCCGTACGAGCAGTACTTC.

V usage is TRBV7-8 and J usage is TRBJ2-7, with D hard to call. This CDR3 has 12 residues. Germline V gives CDR1 SGHVS, CDR2 FQNEAQ. Trimming left V 1 base short and J 4 bases short, with 5 bases between. In DNA form, the CDR3 reads TGTGCCAGCAGCTTAGAGGTGTACGAGCAGTACTTC. Its protein is CASSLEVYEQYF.

This clonotype was seen repeatedly, ten times or more. The chain joins TRBV29-1 to TRBJ1-1; a weak D match, TRBD1 (6 bases). Between the trimmed V and J ends, which lost 3 bases and 1 base, there was a span of 6 bases. This CDR3 region has 12 residues. Per germline, CDR1 SQVTM and CDR2 ANQGSEA. CDR3 protein: CSVDRGNTEAFF. The CDR3 DNA is TGCAGCGTTGACAGGGGGAACACTGAAGCTTTCTTT.

The chain recombines TRBV12-3 or TRBV12-4 with TRBJ2-2; possibly TRBD2 for D (5 bases). V was pared by 6 bases and J by 0 bases, with 11 bases between. This CDR3 is 15 amino acids long. In nucleotides, the CDR3 is TGTGCCAGCAGCCCCGGGGTGACGAACACCGGGGAGCTGTTTTTT. This encodes CASSPGVTNTGELFF.

This rearrangement joins TRBV28 to TRBJ2-3; D unresolved. With 3 bases removed from V and 6 bases from J, the gap between germline ends came to 10 bases. Germline CDR1 is MDHEN and CDR2 is SYDVKM. The CDR3 totals 13 residues. The CDR3 bases are TGTGCCAGCAGTTTTATCCGCCGCGATACGCAGTATTTT. Translation: CASSFIRRDTQYF.

In this sample, this clonotype turned up many times. The J gene is TRBJ1-1, the V gene TRBV7-2, with D maybe TRBD1 (5 bases). Deletions cut 5 bases from V and 1 base from J, with 8 bases between. The CDR3 is made up of 13 amino acids. The V gene's germline CDR1 is SGHTA and CDR2 FQGNSA. Here the CDR3 DNA reads TGTGCCAGCAGCATCGACAGGAACACTGAAGCTTTCTTT. As protein: CASSIDRNTEAFF.

This clonotype was recorded a few times. The chain couples TRBV29-1 to TRBJ1-1; TRBD1 is a possible D gene (5 bases). This CDR3 is built from 13 residues. Trimming took off 3 bases at V and 3 bases at J, with 11 bases between the two ends. Germline V gene lookup returns CDR1 SQVTM and CDR2 ANQGSEA. Here the CDR3 reads CSVEGLGDTEAFF. The DNA for the CDR3 is TGCAGCGTTGAGGGGTTGGGGGACACTGAAGCTTTCTTT.

V usage is TRBV6-2 or TRBV6-3 and J usage is TRBJ2-7; possibly TRBD1 for D (5 bases). CDR1 and CDR2 from the germline V gene are MNHEY and SVGEGT. The CDR3 extends over 13 amino acids. V was clipped by 8 bases and J by 4 bases, with 15 bases between them. CDR3 sequence: CASVKGFSYEQYF. The CDR3, as DNA: TGTGCCAGCGTCAAGGGGTTTTCATACGAGCAGTACTTC.

This clonotype turned up a few times. The V call is TRBV9, the J call TRBJ1-1; D might be TRBD1 (6 bases). Trimming removed 0 bases from V and 6 bases from J, with 12 bases in between. The germline gives CDR1 SGDLS, CDR2 YYNGEE. CDR3 size: 14 residues. Here the CDR3 DNA reads TGTGCCAGCAGCGTAGGGTTCAGGGGCGCTGAAGCTTTCTTT. Translation gives CASSVGFRGAEAFF.

This clonotype was detected many times. The chain recombines TRBV18 with TRBJ1-5, with TRBD1 identical over 7 bases. The CDR3 extends over 13 amino acids. V was pared by 8 bases and J by 4 bases, with 5 bases of the junction left unmatched. The germline gives CDR1 KGHSH, CDR2 LQKENI. CDR3 coding DNA: TGTGCCAGCCAAGGACAGGCAAATCAGCCCCAGCATTTT. Its translation: CASQGQANQPQHF.

For the CDR3, the DNA is TGTGCCAGCAAACGCCAGGGGTTGATTTTGTCGGATACGCAGTATTTT. It encodes CASKRQGLILSDTQYF. V and J are TRBV6-2 or TRBV6-3 and TRBJ2-3, with TRBD1 as a possible D gene (6 bases). The CDR3 consists of 16 residues. Germline V gives CDR1 MNHEY, CDR2 SVGEGT. Between the trimmed V and J ends, which lost 7 bases and 6 bases, there was a span of 23 bases.

The rearrangement joins TRBV28 to TRBJ2-7, with TRBD2 matching 12 bases. The CDR3 has 18 amino acids. Germline loops: CDR1 MDHEN, CDR2 SYDVKM. The ends lost 5 bases at V and 0 bases at J; junction bases unmatched: 11. Here the CDR3 DNA reads TGTGCCAGCAGTACCTATACTGGACTAGCGGGGAGCTCCTACGAGCAGTACGTC. Its translation is CASSTYTGLAGSSYEQYV.

The sample holds a few counts of this clonotype. The rearrangement uses TRBV6-2 or TRBV6-3 and TRBJ2-6; D might be TRBD2 (6 bases). Trimming removed 2 bases at V and 4 bases at J, with 15 bases between. This CDR3 has 17 amino acids. Germline values: CDR1 MNHEY, CDR2 SVGEGT. CDR3 sequence (DNA): TGTGCCAGCAGTTACCTACTAGCAACGGCCGGGGCCAACGTCCTGACTTTC. Encoded protein: CASSYLLATAGANVLTF.

The chain employs TRBV2 and TRBJ1-5; D is undetermined. The CDR3 totals 14 residues. The V gene lost 4 bases and the J gene lost 2 bases, with 9 bases spanning the gap. The germline V gene has CDR1 SNHLY and CDR2 FYNNEI. CDR3 nucleotide sequence: TGTGCCAGCAGTGCCCGACTCCGCAATCAGCCCCAGCATTTT. Translated: CASSARLRNQPQHF.

This clonotype has a handful of counts. The chain combines TRBV19 with TRBJ2-1, with TRBD1 identical over 8 bases. Germline values: CDR1 LNHDA, CDR2 SQIVND (reference sequence). The V gene end was trimmed by 6 bases and the J gene end by 7 bases; junction bases not matched to a gene: 11. There are 15 residues in the CDR3. The DNA for the CDR3 is TGTGCCAGTAGACTCGGACAGGGTTTTAGTAATGAGCAGTTCTTC. Translating gives CASRLGQGFSNEQFF.

This clonotype was seen more than once but under ten times. The chain is built from TRBV4-2 and TRBJ2-3, with a tentative D call TRBD1 (5 bases). Trimming removed 6 bases at V and 0 bases at J, with 10 bases between. The germline CDR1 and CDR2 sequences are LGHNA and YNFKEQ. The CDR3 sequence is 14 residues long. The CDR3, as DNA: TGTGCCAGCAGGGTCAGGGAAAGCACAGATACGCAGTATTTT. Its translation: CASRVRESTDTQYF.

This clonotype occurred a few times. The V call is TRBV18, the J call TRBJ2-7; 10 nucleotides align to TRBD1. V lost 3 bases, J lost 5 bases, and 1 base stayed unmatched. This CDR3 is built from 13 residues. Germline assignment: CDR1 KGHSH and CDR2 LQKENI. This CDR3 reads CASSPGTGDEQYV. CDR3 coding DNA: TGTGCCAGCTCACCCGGGACAGGGGACGAGCAGTACGTC.

This chain links TRBV7-2 with TRBJ1-5; TRBD1 matches at 9 bases. The germline CDR1 and CDR2 sequences are SGHTA and FQGNSA. V gave up 3 bases and J gave up 6 bases; unmatched junction bases: 12. This CDR3 comprises 17 residues. The CDR3, as DNA: TGTGCCAGCAGCTTGGGGGGGACAGGGTCCGTCGGTCAGCCCCAGCATTTT. This translates into CASSLGGTGSVGQPQHF.

This rearrangement joins TRBV11-2 to TRBJ2-4, with D maybe TRBD1 (5 bases). The CDR3 has 18 residues. The germline V gene encodes CDR1 SGHAT and CDR2 FQNNGV. V lost 2 bases and J lost 4, with 21 bases in between. This CDR3 is CASSLNPNRPGHKNIQYF. In DNA form, the CDR3 reads TGTGCCAGCAGCTTAAATCCCAATCGGCCAGGACATAAAAACATTCAGTACTTC. Full variable domain (outside the CDR3, taken from reference TRBV11-2 and TRBJ2-4): EAGVAQSPRYKIIEKRQSVAFWCNPISGHATLYWYQQILGQGPKLLIQFQNNGVVDDSQLPKDRFSAERLKGVDSTLKIQPAKLEDSAVYLCASSLNPNRPGHKNIQYFGAGTRLSVL.